Given below is one TCR beta chain in context. TCRdb's copy holds only in-frame clones and misses some; the assay was immunoSEQ multiplex PCR. This table has more than 95,000 clones, 70% to 85% appearing once. Trimming pared 4 bases from V and 3 bases from J, leaving 14 bases between. The CDR3 has 15 residues. Germline lookup yields CDR1 SGHVS and CDR2 FQNEAQ. These data belong to a study of blood T cell repertoires in COVID-19. Study summary: Sample material is recorded as cDNA or gDNA derived from T cells, B-cell-depleted T cells, or PBMCs.

The chain links TRBV7-8 to TRBJ2-3, with a possible D match to TRBD1 (6 bases). The sequence was obtained from a woman older than 75 with active or convalescent COVID-19. Material for sequencing was peripheral blood. The CDR3 region has the DNA TGTGCCAGCAGCTCTACAGGGTCCTCTACAGATACGCAGTATTTT. Translated: CASSSTGSSTDTQYF.